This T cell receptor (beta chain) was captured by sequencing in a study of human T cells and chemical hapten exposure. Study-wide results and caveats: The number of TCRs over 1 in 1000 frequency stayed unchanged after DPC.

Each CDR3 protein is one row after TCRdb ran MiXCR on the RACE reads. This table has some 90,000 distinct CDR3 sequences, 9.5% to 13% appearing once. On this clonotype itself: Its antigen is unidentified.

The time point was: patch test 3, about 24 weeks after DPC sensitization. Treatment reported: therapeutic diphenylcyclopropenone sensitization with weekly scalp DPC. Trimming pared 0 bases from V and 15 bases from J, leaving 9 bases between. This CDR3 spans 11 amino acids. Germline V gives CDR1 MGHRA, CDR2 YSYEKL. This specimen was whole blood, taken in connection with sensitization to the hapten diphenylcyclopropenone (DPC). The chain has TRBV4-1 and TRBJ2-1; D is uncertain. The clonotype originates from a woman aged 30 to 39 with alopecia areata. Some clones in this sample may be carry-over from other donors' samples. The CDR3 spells CASSQDGKVFF. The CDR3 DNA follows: TGCGCCAGCAGCCAAGATGGGAAGGTGTTCTTC.